The 6 T cell receptor beta chains reported below all come from one sample, sequenced in a study of cytomegalovirus exposure and HLA in healthy donors. A multiplex PCR was run with 60 Vbeta primers and 13 Jbeta primers. Sequencing was performed with immunoSEQ multiplex PCR; in TCRdb, only in-frame clones are kept and a portion is missing. The table lists some 200,000 clones, around 81% of them singletons. Sequenced material: PBMCs. All receptors derive from a woman aged 25 to 39 in good health and CMV-seronegative.

The V call is TRBV19, the J call TRBJ1-4, with D unresolved. Germline lookup yields CDR1 LNHDA and CDR2 SQIVND (reference sequence). The CDR3 contains 14 residues. Trimming removed 3 bases from V and 5 bases from J, with 10 bases in between. CDR3 residues: CASSIGGYNEKLFF. The CDR3 nucleotides read TGTGCCAGTAGTATCGGCGGCTACAATGAAAAACTGTTTTTT.

V is TRBV6-5 and J is TRBJ1-5; D unresolved. The V gene lost 8 bases and the J gene lost 4 bases, with 18 bases spanning the gap. The CDR3 loop spans 15 amino acids. Germline lookup yields CDR1 MNHEY and CDR2 SVGAGI. The CDR3 sequence is CASWARSDENQPQHF. CDR3 nucleotide sequence: TGTGCCAGCTGGGCCAGGTCCGACGAAAATCAGCCCCAGCATTTT.

The chain links TRBV18 to TRBJ2-7, with D tentatively TRBD2 (5 bases). V lost 3 bases and J 3 bases, leaving 18 bases between the germline ends. The CDR3 consists of 16 residues. Germline CDR1 KGHSH, CDR2 LQKENI. The CDR3 spells CASSPTKMGAIYEQYF. In DNA form, the CDR3 reads TGTGCCAGCTCACCCACCAAGATGGGAGCAATCTACGAGCAGTACTTC.

V usage is TRBV11-2 and J usage is TRBJ2-7, with D possibly matching TRBD2 (5 bases). The CDR3 runs to 15 residues. Trimming removed 5 bases at V and 5 bases at J, with 19 bases between. CDR1 SGHAT and CDR2 FQNNGV come from the germline V gene. The CDR3 is CASSLNRENGNEQYF. CDR3 bases: TGTGCCAGCAGCCTAAACCGGGAAAATGGAAACGAGCAGTACTTC.

This chain connects TRBV19 to TRBJ2-3, with TRBD1 matching over 9 bases. This CDR3 is built from 15 residues. The germline V gene encodes CDR1 LNHDA and CDR2 SQIVND (reference sequence). Losses at the gene ends were 0 bases for V and 4 bases for J; bases not matched to a gene: 2. The CDR3 coding sequence is TGTGCCAGTAGTATAGAGGGACAGGGCGCAGATACGCAGTATTTT. Translation gives CASSIEGQGADTQYF.

This chain links TRBV5-5 with TRBJ2-7; a possible D gene is TRBD2 (5 bases). Germline lookup yields CDR1 SGHKS and CDR2 YYEKEE (reference sequence). The CDR3 consists of 15 residues. V dropped 0 bases and J dropped 6 bases, with 16 bases sitting between them. The CDR3 loop is CASSLAGNEGGEQYF. The CDR3 DNA reads TGTGCCAGCAGCTTGGCAGGCAACGAAGGAGGCGAGCAGTACTTC.